The 31 T cell receptor beta chains below were found in one sample sequenced in a study of cytomegalovirus exposure and HLA in healthy donors. Some clones are missing from TCRdb's copy, which holds only in-frame ones; the method was immunoSEQ multiplex PCR. The sample includes 200,000 or so clones, roughly 87% of them seen just once. Sequencing was carried out using PBMCs. These receptor sequences come from a woman between 18 and 30 years old in good health and CMV-seropositive.

The chain is built from TRBV7-3 and TRBJ2-5, with TRBD1 matching over 9 bases. V gave up 4 bases and J gave up 5 bases; unmatched junction bases: 11. Germline CDR1 and CDR2: SGHTA and FQGTGA. The CDR3 consists of 16 residues. CDR3 DNA sequence: TGTGCCAGCAGCTCGCGTCCGGGACAGGGATGGGAGACCCAGTACTTC. As protein: CASSSRPGQGWETQYF.

The J gene is TRBJ1-1, the V gene TRBV28, with 7 positions matching TRBD1. The CDR3 contains 14 residues. Germline V gene data show CDR1 as MDHEN and CDR2 as SYDVKM. The V and J ends lost 6 bases and 3 bases, in that order; junction bases with no gene match: 7. The CDR3 coding sequence is TGTGCCAGCAGCTATCCAGGGGGATACACTGAAGCTTTCTTT. Amino acids: CASSYPGGYTEAFF. The whole variable domain, filled in from reference TRBV28 and TRBJ1-1, reads DVKVTQSSRYLVKRTGEKVFLECVQDMDHENMFWYRQDPGLGLRLIYFSYDVKMKEKGDIPEGYSVSREKKERFSLILESASTNQTSMYLCASSYPGGYTEAFFGQGTRLTVV.

The chain uses TRBV2 and TRBJ2-4; tentatively, D is TRBD2 (6 bases). Trimming took off 8 bases at V and 0 bases at J, with 11 bases between the two ends. The CDR3 is made up of 14 amino acids. The V gene's germline CDR1 is SNHLY and CDR2 FYNNEI. CDR3 loop: CASFSGLAKNIQYF. CDR3 DNA: TGTGCCAGCTTTAGCGGATTAGCCAAAAACATTCAGTACTTC.

In nucleotides, the CDR3 is TGTGCCAGCAGTTACTCGAGAGGGCTCAATACGCAGTATTTT. Translating it yields CASSYSRGLNTQYF. The chain uses TRBV6-5 and TRBJ2-3, with D perhaps TRBD2 (5 bases). Trimming took 0 bases from V and 7 from J, leaving 11 bases between them. The CDR3 covers 14 residues. Germline assignment: CDR1 MNHEY and CDR2 SVGAGI.

The V call is TRBV11-2, the J call TRBJ2-3; D might be TRBD1 (5 bases). The CDR3 has 15 residues. CDR1 is SGHAT and CDR2 is FQNNGV in the germline V gene. Trimming cost V 0 bases and J 3 bases, with 10 bases left between them. This CDR3 reads CASSLDRVRTDTQYF. CDR3 coding DNA: TGTGCCAGCAGCTTAGACAGGGTGAGGACAGATACGCAGTATTTT.

This clone was counted only a few times. The rearrangement joins TRBV2 to TRBJ1-2, with D unresolved. The germline V and J ends were trimmed by 2 bases and 0 bases, with 7 bases remaining between them. The CDR3 contains 14 residues. Germline CDR1 reads SNHLY; CDR2 reads FYNNEI. CDR3 nucleotides: TGTGCCAGCAGTGAACAGCGCTCTAACTATGGCTACACCTTC. This translates into CASSEQRSNYGYTF. The full variable domain, its missing parts supplied by reference TRBV2 and TRBJ1-2, is EPEVTQTPSHQVTQMGQEVILRCVPISNHLYFYWYRQILGQKVEFLVSFYNNEISEKSEIFDDQFSVERPDGSNFTLKIRSTKLEDSAMYFCASSEQRSNYGYTFGSGTRLTVV.

V and J are TRBV27 and TRBJ1-1, with D maybe TRBD1 (6 bases). Germline CDR1 reads MNHEY; CDR2 reads SMNVEV (reference sequence). The V end was cut by 4 bases, the J end by 4 bases, with 13 bases between. This CDR3 has 14 amino acids. The chain's CDR3 is CASSSTGRGTEAFF. The CDR3 region has the DNA TGTGCCAGCAGTTCCACAGGGAGAGGCACTGAAGCTTTCTTT.

V usage is TRBV7-9 and J usage is TRBJ1-1, with 10 positions matching TRBD1. Germline V CDR1 and CDR2: SEHNR, FQNEAQ (reference sequence). The CDR3 consists of 18 residues. V dropped 2 bases and J dropped 0; count of bases not matched to a gene: 9. Written as DNA, the CDR3 is TGTGCCAGCAGCTTACCAAGGGGACAGGGGCCCATGAACACTGAAGCTTTCTTT. Amino acids: CASSLPRGQGPMNTEAFF.

This sequence joins TRBV18 and TRBJ2-1, with D hard to call. The CDR3 length is 14 residues. Trimming took 3 bases from V and 4 from J, leaving 10 bases between them. Germline V lookup: CDR1 KGHSH, CDR2 LQKENI. CDR3 sequence: CASSPAVRYNEQFF. DNA for the CDR3: TGTGCCAGCTCACCGGCAGTCAGGTACAATGAGCAGTTCTTC.

The chain recombines TRBV9 with TRBJ2-5; 9 nucleotides align to TRBD2. This CDR3 is built from 16 residues. The V gene end was trimmed by 0 bases and the J gene end by 1 base; junction bases not matched to a gene: 4. The germline CDR1 and CDR2 sequences are SGDLS and YYNGEE. CDR3 loop: CASSVASGVVQETQYF. CDR3 DNA: TGTGCCAGCAGCGTAGCTAGCGGGGTCGTCCAAGAGACCCAGTACTTC.

The gene calls are TRBV7-9 and TRBJ1-5; unclear D gene. Germline CDR1 reads SEHNR; CDR2 reads FQNEAQ (reference sequence). V was clipped by 7 bases and J by 3 bases, with 13 bases between them. The CDR3 has 14 amino acids. The CDR3 sequence: CASMAPGSNQPQHF. Written as DNA, the CDR3 is TGTGCCAGCATGGCCCCTGGCTCCAATCAGCCCCAGCATTTT.

This chain uses TRBV28 with TRBJ1-5, with unresolved D. CDR1 is MDHEN and CDR2 is SYDVKM in the germline V gene. V lost 3 bases and J lost 6, with 12 bases in between. The CDR3 loop spans 14 amino acids. CDR3 nucleotides: TGTGCCAGCAGTTTCCCTTTAGTCGCTCAGCCCCAGCATTTT. The encoded protein is CASSFPLVAQPQHF.

CDR3 sequence (DNA): TGTGCCAGCAGCGCCGGGACTAGCGGATACAATGAGCAGTTCTTC. Its protein is CASSAGTSGYNEQFF. The rearrangement uses TRBV5-4 and TRBJ2-1; 11 bases are a match to TRBD2. CDR3 length: 15 amino acids. V was clipped by 4 bases and J by 4 bases; unmatched bases: 4. Germline CDR1 is SGHNT and CDR2 is YYREEE (reference sequence).

This sequence joins TRBV27 and TRBJ2-1, with 10 nucleotides matching TRBD1. The V segment lost 3 bases and the J segment 9 bases; nucleotides outside the gene matches: 8. The germline CDR1 and CDR2 sequences are MNHEY and SMNVEV (reference sequence). The CDR3 sequence is 15 residues long. The CDR3 sequence is CASSFPDRGHLEQFF. The CDR3 DNA sequence: TGTGCCAGCAGTTTCCCCGACAGGGGGCATCTTGAGCAGTTCTTC.

The gene calls are TRBV7-2 and TRBJ1-4; D uncertain. This CDR3 spans 15 amino acids. The germline V gene has CDR1 SGHTA and CDR2 FQGNSA. V lost 6 bases, J lost 7 bases, and 18 bases lay in between. The chain's CDR3 is CASSSATPRGEKLFF. CDR3 bases: TGTGCCAGCAGTTCCGCTACCCCTCGTGGTGAAAAACTGTTTTTT. Variable domain in full (rest from reference TRBV7-2 and TRBJ1-4): GAGVSQSPSNKVTEKGKDVELRCDPISGHTALYWYRQSLGQGLEFLIYFQGNSAPDKSGLPSDRFSAERTGGSVSTLTIQRTQQEDSAVYLCASSSATPRGEKLFFGSGTQLSVL.

The chain uses TRBV28 and TRBJ1-2, with no clear D. The CDR3 length is 15 residues. The V and J ends lost 6 bases and 4 bases respectively, with 18 bases between them. Germline V CDR1 and CDR2: MDHEN, SYDVKM. The CDR3 bases are TGTGCCAGCAGCCGTCTTAGAGGTTTCGGCTATGGCTACACCTTC. This gives the protein CASSRLRGFGYGYTF.

The V gene is TRBV27, the J gene TRBJ2-1; D gene ambiguous. This CDR3 has 13 amino acids. Between the trimmed V and J ends, which lost 3 bases and 7 bases, there was a span of 10 bases. In germline, CDR1 is MNHEY, CDR2 SMNVEV (reference sequence). This chain's CDR3 is CASSLGNGNEQFF. The CDR3 coding sequence is TGTGCCAGCAGTTTGGGCAATGGGAATGAGCAGTTCTTC.

The rearrangement uses TRBV4-1 and TRBJ1-1, with 7 nucleotides matching TRBD1. From germline, CDR1 is MGHRA and CDR2 YSYEKL. V dropped 2 bases and J dropped 5; count of bases not matched to a gene: 11. This CDR3 has 16 residues. The CDR3 DNA reads as TGCGCCAGCAGCCAAATCCCACAGGGGAAAGGGACTGAAGCTTTCTTT. Residues: CASSQIPQGKGTEAFF.

The rearrangement uses TRBV30 and TRBJ2-7; possibly TRBD2 for D (7 bases). The V gene's germline CDR1 is GTSNPN and CDR2 SVGIG (reference sequence). The CDR3 runs 11 residues. V was cut by 5 bases and J by 12 bases, with 17 bases left in between. CDR3 bases: TGTGCCTGGCAGTGGGGGGGCCTCCCGTACTTC. It specifies CAWQWGGLPYF.

The chain uses TRBV5-1 and TRBJ1-1; 7 bases agree with TRBD1. V trimming: 2 bases; J trimming: 0 bases; junction bases outside the gene matches: 4. The CDR3 has 15 residues. The germline V gene has CDR1 SGHRS and CDR2 YFSETQ. CDR3 nucleotide sequence: TGCGCCAGCAGCTTTAGGACAGGAGTGAACACTGAAGCTTTCTTT. Translating gives CASSFRTGVNTEAFF.

This clone was detected only once. V usage is TRBV9 and J usage is TRBJ1-2; D gene uncertain. The length of the CDR3 is 12 residues. Germline lookup yields CDR1 SGDLS and CDR2 YYNGEE. Trimming removed 2 bases from V and 4 bases from J, with 6 bases in between. This CDR3 reads CASSVEGYGYTF. DNA for the CDR3: TGTGCCAGCAGCGTCGAGGGCTATGGCTACACCTTC. Combining the CDR3 with reference TRBV9 and TRBJ1-2 gives the whole variable domain DSGVTQTPKHLITATGQRVTLRCSPRSGDLSVYWYQQSLDQGLQFLIQYYNGEERAKGNILERFSAQQFPDLHSELNLSSLELGDSALYFCASSVEGYGYTFGSGTRLTVV.

CDR3 coding DNA: TGTGCCATCAGTGAGTCTCACGGGAAGAGCTCTGGAAACACCATATATTTT. It is translated as CAISESHGKSSGNTIYF. The rearrangement joins TRBV10-3 to TRBJ1-3, with unresolved D. Trimming pared 0 bases from V and 0 bases from J, leaving 12 bases between. The CDR3 loop spans 17 amino acids. CDR1 is ENHRY, CDR2 SYGVKD, per germline.

This clone has a handful of counts. The chain employs TRBV2 and TRBJ2-1; TRBD2 might be the D (5 bases). The CDR3 extends over 14 amino acids. V shed 2 bases and J shed 7 bases, with 12 bases lying between them. Germline CDR1 SNHLY, CDR2 FYNNEI. The CDR3 nucleotides are TGTGCCAGCAGTGAAATGGTTTCGGGGAATGAGCAGTTCTTC. Protein: CASSEMVSGNEQFF.

This chain connects TRBV13 to TRBJ1-2, with 10 bases aligning to TRBD1. CDR3 length: 16 residues. CDR1 PRHDT and CDR2 FYEKMQ come from the germline V gene (reference sequence). With 5 bases clipped from V and 5 bases from J, the junction kept 11 bases outside the gene matches. As DNA, the CDR3 is TGTGCCAGCAGCCCTCGGGACAGGGGAGAGGCTTATGGCTACACCTTC. Translating it yields CASSPRDRGEAYGYTF.

CDR3: CASSLYNEQFF. CDR3 bases: TGTGCCAGCAGCCTCTACAATGAGCAGTTCTTC. The chain is built from TRBV13 and TRBJ2-1; D remains ambiguous. Germline values: CDR1 PRHDT, CDR2 FYEKMQ (reference sequence). The CDR3 extends over 11 amino acids. Deletions cut 5 bases from V and 3 bases from J, with 2 bases between.

The V gene is TRBV4-1, the J gene TRBJ1-1; 7 positions agree with TRBD1. The V gene's germline CDR1 is MGHRA and CDR2 YSYEKL. Trimming at V came to 4 bases and at J to 1 base, leaving 6 bases not matched to a gene. The CDR3 spans 15 residues. The CDR3 nucleotides are TGCGCCAGCAGCCTAACGGGACAGCCGAACACTGAAGCTTTCTTT. This gives the protein CASSLTGQPNTEAFF.

This chain joins TRBV7-9 and TRBJ2-1; 7 bases align to TRBD2. The trim removed 1 base at V and 8 bases at J, leaving 17 bases unmatched. CDR1 is SEHNR and CDR2 is FQNEAQ in the germline V gene (reference sequence). There are 18 residues in the CDR3. CDR3 sequence: CASSLGWRNLPGGHEQFF. CDR3 sequence (DNA): TGTGCCAGCAGCTTAGGCTGGCGCAACTTACCGGGGGGACATGAGCAGTTCTTC.

The chain carries TRBV28 and TRBJ1-1, with D perhaps TRBD1 (5 bases). This CDR3 spans 16 amino acids. V was clipped by 6 bases and J by 1 base, with 18 bases between them. CDR1 and CDR2 from the germline V gene are MDHEN and SYDVKM. The CDR3 nucleotides read TGTGCCAGCAGACCCCCCCCGGGCAGGGCGAACACTGAAGCTTTCTTT. Protein: CASRPPPGRANTEAFF.

The chain carries TRBV2 and TRBJ1-2, with TRBD1 as a possible D gene (6 bases). Germline CDR1 SNHLY, CDR2 FYNNEI. Trimming left V 5 bases short and J 8 bases short, with 18 bases between. This CDR3 region has 14 residues. The CDR3 region has the DNA TGTGCCAGCAGTCCTTCCACAGGGTTCGGGGGCTACACCTTC. Its protein product is CASSPSTGFGGYTF.

This chain joins TRBV6-5 and TRBJ2-7, with 7 positions matching TRBD2. Germline V gene data show CDR1 as MNHEY and CDR2 as SVGAGI. The V gene end was trimmed by 0 bases and the J gene end by 3 bases; junction bases not matched to a gene: 8. The CDR3 is made up of 16 amino acids. This CDR3 reads CASSYSLVAGNYEQYF. CDR3 coding DNA: TGTGCCAGCAGTTACTCGCTAGTAGCGGGTAACTACGAGCAGTACTTC.

The chain combines TRBV18 with TRBJ2-1; 10 nucleotides align to TRBD1. Per the germline V gene, CDR1 is KGHSH and CDR2 is LQKENI. The CDR3 sequence is 14 residues long. Trimming at V came to 8 bases and at J to 4 bases, leaving 5 bases not matched to a gene. The CDR3: CASTWTGGYNEQFF. CDR3 nucleotide sequence: TGTGCCAGCACCTGGACAGGGGGATACAATGAGCAGTTCTTC.